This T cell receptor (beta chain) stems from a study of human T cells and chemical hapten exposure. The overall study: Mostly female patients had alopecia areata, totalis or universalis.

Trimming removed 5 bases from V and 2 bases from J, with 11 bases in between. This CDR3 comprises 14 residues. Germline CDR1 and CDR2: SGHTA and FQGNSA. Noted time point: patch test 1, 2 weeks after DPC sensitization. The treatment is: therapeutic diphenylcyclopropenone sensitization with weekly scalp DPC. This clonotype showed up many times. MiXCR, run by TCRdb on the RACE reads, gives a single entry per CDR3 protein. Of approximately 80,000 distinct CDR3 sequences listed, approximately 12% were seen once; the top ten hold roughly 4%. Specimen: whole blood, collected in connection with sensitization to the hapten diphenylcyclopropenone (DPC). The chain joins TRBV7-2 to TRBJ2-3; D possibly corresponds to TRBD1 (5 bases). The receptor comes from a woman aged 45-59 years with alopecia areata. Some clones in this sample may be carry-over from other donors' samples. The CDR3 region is CASSLGAITDTQYF. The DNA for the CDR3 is TGTGCCAGCAGCCTTGGGGCTATCACAGATACGCAGTATTTT.